What follows describes a single T cell receptor (beta chain). Its antigen is not identified. The entry originates in a study of blood T cells in healthy people across ages. Findings of the study overall: It was held that the diversity estimates obtained from one million T cells were underestimates.

Between the trimmed V and J ends, which lost 5 bases and 2 bases, there was a span of 13 bases. Per the germline V gene, CDR1 is MNHEY and CDR2 is SMNVEV (reference sequence). There are 14 residues in the CDR3. Then a second PCR, running roughly 7 to 11 cycles, was carried out with a sample-barcoded 5' primer and a J-beta primer mix. From the 5' RACE reads, TCRdb called clonotypes with MiXCR, one entry per CDR3 protein. The sample records approximately 800,000 distinct CDR3 sequences, approximately 67% being singletons. This sequence was found in a man younger than 40 in good health. This chain links TRBV27 with TRBJ2-7; D ambiguous. Input material: blood. CDR3 sequence (DNA): TGTGCCAGCAGTAACCGGGCGGAAGCCTACGAGCAGTACTTC. This encodes CASSNRAEAYEQYF.